This passage covers 22 T cell receptor beta chains from one sample sequenced in a study of breast tumors, draining lymph nodes, adjacent tissues. TCRdb reprocessed the multiplex PCR reads with MiXCR, giving one entry per CDR3 protein. Of about 200,000 distinct CDR3 sequences detected, under 40% appear once; the ten largest clones hold 3% to 4%. Axillary draining lymph nodes of breast cancer patients supplied the node samples. The sequencing sample was made of axillary lymph node tissue. The source of these receptors is a female donor with breast cancer. Some clones in this sample may be carry-over from other donors' samples.

This clonotype was picked up many times. V and J are TRBV4-2 and TRBJ2-1, with 10 positions matching TRBD2. The junction had 10 bases not matched to a gene; V was cut back by 4 bases and J by 7 bases. Looked up from germline, CDR1 is LGHNA and CDR2 is YNFKEQ. The CDR3 runs 16 residues. The CDR3 bases are TGTGCCAGCAGCCTCCCCCGGAGCGGGAGGGCGAATGAGCAGTTCTTC. Protein sequence: CASSLPRSGRANEQFF.

This clonotype was seen a handful of times. This sequence joins TRBV24-1 and TRBJ2-4; D tentatively reads TRBD1 or TRBD2 (5 bases each). The CDR3 extends over 16 amino acids. In germline, CDR1 is KGHDR, CDR2 SFDVKD. The V and J ends lost 6 bases and 0 bases respectively, with 14 bases between them. The CDR3 here is CATSHGGNLAKNIQYF. CDR3 DNA sequence: TGTGCCACCAGTCATGGGGGAAACCTAGCCAAAAACATTCAGTACTTC.

This clonotype came up many times. The CDR3 here is CASSQVRSPLHF. The CDR3 DNA sequence: TGTGCCAGCAGCCAAGTTCGGTCACCCCTCCACTTT. The rearrangement joins TRBV14 to TRBJ1-6; D unresolved. Trimming removed 1 base from V and 10 bases from J, with 5 bases in between. The germline gives CDR1 SGHDN, CDR2 FVKESK. The CDR3 has 12 amino acids.

The chain has TRBV4-1 and TRBJ2-5; D perhaps matches TRBD2 (6 bases). The CDR3 length is 14 residues. Trimming stripped 5 bases from V and 0 bases from J, with 10 bases between. From germline, CDR1 is MGHRA and CDR2 YSYEKL. CDR3 sequence: CASSGGSYQETQYF. For the CDR3, the DNA is TGCGCCAGCAGCGGGGGGTCTTACCAAGAGACCCAGTACTTC.

This clonotype was detected ten times or more. This chain uses TRBV24-1 with TRBJ2-3, with D possibly matching TRBD2 (5 bases). Germline V CDR1 and CDR2: KGHDR, SFDVKD. The length of the CDR3 is 15 residues. Between the trimmed V and J ends, which lost 3 bases and 0 bases, there was a span of 9 bases. In DNA form, the CDR3 reads TGTGCCACCAGTGATCGGAAGCGGAGCACAGATACGCAGTATTTT. It yields the protein CATSDRKRSTDTQYF.

This clonotype was seen a few times. The J gene is TRBJ1-5, the V gene TRBV6-6; 7 nucleotides line up with TRBD1. Losses at the gene ends were 8 bases for V and 4 bases for J; bases not matched to a gene: 11. The CDR3 consists of 15 residues. CDR1 and CDR2 from the germline V gene are MNHNY and SVGAGI (reference sequence). The DNA for the CDR3 is TGTGCCAGCTCCCAGGAGGGGGCGGAAAATCAGCCCCAGCATTTT. Translation: CASSQEGAENQPQHF.

In its sample, this clonotype was seen many times. The chain employs TRBV20-1 and TRBJ2-3; 15 bases fit TRBD2. This CDR3 contains 17 residues. V shed 3 bases, J shed 2 bases, and the junction held 6 bases outside the gene matches. Germline CDR1 is DFQATT and CDR2 is SNEGSKA (reference sequence). CDR3 coding DNA: TGCAGTGCTAGTGGACTAGCGGGGGGGCGGGACACAGATACGCAGTATTTT. As protein: CSASGLAGGRDTDTQYF.

There are many counts of this clonotype. The chain links TRBV5-1 to TRBJ1-2; D gene ambiguous. The germline V gene has CDR1 SGHRS and CDR2 YFSETQ. The CDR3 totals 14 residues. V dropped 1 base and J dropped 2 bases, with 9 bases sitting between them. The CDR3 DNA reads as TGCGCCAGCAGCTTGCCGGCGGACAACTATGGCTACACCTTC. Its protein is CASSLPADNYGYTF. Using reference TRBV5-1 and TRBJ1-2 for the parts outside the CDR3, the full variable domain is KAGVTQTPRYLIKTRGQQVTLSCSPISGHRSVSWYQQTPGQGLQFLFEYFSETQRNKGNFPGRFSGRQFSNSRSEMNVSTLELGDSALYLCASSLPADNYGYTFGSGTRLTVV.

This clonotype was counted a few times. The chain has TRBV20-1 and TRBJ2-4; D gene ambiguous. The V and J ends lost 6 bases and 0 bases respectively, with 21 bases between them. This CDR3 region has 17 residues. Germline loops: CDR1 DFQATT, CDR2 SNEGSKA (reference sequence). The CDR3 coding sequence is TGCAGTGCCCCGGCGGCGGCGGCAAATATAGCCAAAAACATTCAGTACTTC. Amino acids: CSAPAAAANIAKNIQYF.

This clonotype came up many times. V usage is TRBV20-1 and J usage is TRBJ2-1; the D gene could be TRBD1 or TRBD2 (7 bases each). The CDR3 spans 15 residues. Germline CDR1 reads DFQATT; CDR2 reads SNEGSKA (reference sequence). Trimming removed 3 bases at V and 5 bases at J, with 17 bases between. Here the CDR3 DNA reads TGCAGTGCTAGGAGGGAGGGGGCGTTAGACAATGAGCAGTTCTTC. Amino acids: CSARREGALDNEQFF.

This clonotype was recorded at least ten times. V usage is TRBV5-1 and J usage is TRBJ2-3; D is ambiguous. V shed 1 base and J shed 4 bases, with 4 bases lying between them. Looked up from germline, CDR1 is SGHRS and CDR2 is YFSETQ. The CDR3 is made up of 12 amino acids. The CDR3 here is CASSLWPDTQYF. The CDR3 nucleotides are TGCGCCAGCAGCTTGTGGCCAGATACGCAGTATTTT.

For this clonotype: This may stem from a read error, because a much larger clone lies one nucleotide away. The chain employs TRBV7-2 and TRBJ2-5; D not resolved. Germline CDR1 SGHTA, CDR2 FQGNSA. The CDR3 sequence is 15 residues long. The CDR3 nucleotides are TGTGCCAGCAGCTTAGTCCCCCAGGTCCAAGAGACCCAGCACTTC. It encodes CASSLVPQVQETQHF.

A word on this clonotype: The junction shows a germline mismatch at one end, possibly a read error. V is TRBV20-1 and J is TRBJ2-6, with 7 nucleotides matching TRBD2. The CDR3 is 13 residues long. The germline CDR1 and CDR2 sequences are DFQATT and SNEGSKA (reference sequence). In nucleotides, the CDR3 is TGCAGTGCTAAAGGCCTAGCGGCCTACGTCCTGACTTTC. It codes for CSAKGLAAYVLTF.

This rearrangement joins TRBV11-1 to TRBJ1-1; TRBD1 aligns across 8 bases. The junction had 7 bases not matched to a gene; V was cut back by 6 bases and J by 1 base. CDR3 length: 15 residues. Germline values: CDR1 SGHAT, CDR2 FQDESV (reference sequence). This CDR3 reads CASSPGGVGNTEAFF. The CDR3, as DNA: TGTGCCAGCAGTCCAGGGGGCGTGGGGAACACTGAAGCTTTCTTT.

This clonotype was counted ten times or more. The chain employs TRBV29-1 and TRBJ1-6; 9 positions match TRBD1. With V trimmed by 3 bases and J by 0 bases, 12 bases remained unmatched. Germline-derived CDR1 and CDR2 are SQVTM and ANQGSEA. The CDR3 length is 19 residues. Here the CDR3 DNA reads TGCAGCGTTGACCGGGACAGGGCCCAAAAGAGCTCCTATAATTCACCCCTCCACTTT. Its translation is CSVDRDRAQKSSYNSPLHF.

Only one count was recorded for this clonotype. The junction differs from germline at one of its ends, possibly a read error. V is TRBV11-2 and J is TRBJ1-6, with D perhaps matching TRBD1 (5 bases). This CDR3 is built from 18 residues. Germline V CDR1 and CDR2: SGHAT, FQNNGV. The CDR3 nucleotides read TGCGCCAGCAGCTTCTCCGGGGCAGGGAGCTCCTATAATTCACCCCTCCACTTT. It translates to CASSFSGAGSSYNSPLHF.

This clonotype was picked up many times. The chain has TRBV11-2 and TRBJ2-2; TRBD2 matches 9 bases. The trim removed 2 bases at V and 0 bases at J, leaving 1 base unmatched. Germline-derived CDR1 and CDR2 are SGHAT and FQNNGV. The length of the CDR3 is 16 residues. The CDR3 coding sequence is TGTGCCAGCAGCTTATCTAGCGGGGCGAACACCGGGGAGCTGTTTTTT. Residues: CASSLSSGANTGELFF.

The chain recombines TRBV3-1 with TRBJ1-2, with 7 bases fitting TRBD1. V dropped 1 base and J dropped 8; count of bases not matched to a gene: 7. CDR3 length: 14 residues. CDR1 and CDR2 (germline): LGHDT, YNNKEL (reference sequence). The CDR3 loop reads CASSQVGRGSGYTF. In DNA, the CDR3 is TGTGCCAGCAGCCAAGTAGGCAGGGGGTCGGGCTACACCTTC.

This clonotype was found a few times. A much larger clone lies one base from this, so it may be a read error. The V and J genes are TRBV20-1 and TRBJ2-1; D gene uncertain. Per the germline V gene, CDR1 is DFQATT and CDR2 is SNEGSKA (reference sequence). There are 11 residues in the CDR3. The CDR3 region is CSAIHYNEQSF. CDR3 DNA: TGCAGTGCTATACACTACAATGAGCAGTCCTTC.

There are many counts of this clonotype. The rearrangement links TRBV7-9 to TRBJ2-2; D is perhaps TRBD2 (5 bases). V lost 8 bases and J lost 2, with 12 bases in between. Per the germline V gene, CDR1 is SEHNR and CDR2 is FQNEAQ (reference sequence). This CDR3 comprises 14 residues. CDR3 bases: TGTGCCAGCCGGAGCGGTTTTAACACCGGGGAGCTGTTTTTT. This gives the protein CASRSGFNTGELFF.

J is TRBJ2-7 and V is TRBV24-1, with 8 positions matching TRBD1. Unmatched junction bases numbered 10, after V lost 5 bases and J lost 5 bases. This CDR3 is built from 15 residues. CDR1 and CDR2 from the germline V gene are KGHDR and SFDVKD. DNA for the CDR3: TGTGCCACCAGTGGTAGTGGGCAGGGGGCAGACGAGCAGTACTTC. It yields the protein CATSGSGQGADEQYF.

This clonotype has only a few counts. A single base separates this from a much larger clone, so it may be a read error. The rearrangement links TRBV20-1 to TRBJ1-5; D is ambiguous. The V gene's germline CDR1 is DFQATT and CDR2 SNEGSKA (reference sequence). V was trimmed by 2 bases and J by 4 bases, leaving 12 bases between them. This CDR3 is built from 14 residues. CDR3 DNA: TGCAGTGCTAGAACAGCCGCGGCGAATCAGCCCCAGCATTTT. This translates into CSARTAAANQPQHF.